The clone carrying this T cell receptor (beta chain) appeared a single time. V was clipped by 4 bases and J by 4 bases; unmatched bases: 10. The CDR3 is 15 amino acids. The V gene's germline CDR1 is LNHNV and CDR2 YYDKDF (reference sequence). The sample is drawn from a study of shared clonotypes between healthy human individuals. The overall study: Three plates each covered CD4 naive and memory; CD8 naive two, CD8 memory one.

This was a deep-level run. Profiled with immunoSEQ multiplex PCR; TCRdb holds only in-frame clones, not every one. The sample yields more than 1,200,000 clones, 98% to 99% seen once. The sequencing input was naive CD4+ T cells sorted from blood. Subset described: CD45RA+ positively selected. This TCR came from a man younger than 40 in good health. The chain employs TRBV15 and TRBJ2-7; 7 bases agree with TRBD1. The CDR3 spells CATSTDNLQGYEQYF. The CDR3 DNA follows: TGTGCCACCAGCACAGATAACTTACAGGGGTACGAGCAGTACTTC.